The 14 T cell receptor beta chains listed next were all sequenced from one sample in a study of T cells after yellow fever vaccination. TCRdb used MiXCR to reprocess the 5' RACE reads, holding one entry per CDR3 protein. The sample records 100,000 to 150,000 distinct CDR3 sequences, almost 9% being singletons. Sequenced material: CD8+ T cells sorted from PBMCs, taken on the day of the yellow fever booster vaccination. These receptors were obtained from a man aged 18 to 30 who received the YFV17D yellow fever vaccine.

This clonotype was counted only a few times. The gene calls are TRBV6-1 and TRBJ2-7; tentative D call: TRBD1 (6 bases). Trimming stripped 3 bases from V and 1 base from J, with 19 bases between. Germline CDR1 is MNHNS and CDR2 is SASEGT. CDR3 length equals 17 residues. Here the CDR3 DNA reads TGTGCCAGCAGTGAGCTCGCCTCCGGGACAATTTCCTACGAGCAGTACTTC. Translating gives CASSELASGTISYEQYF.

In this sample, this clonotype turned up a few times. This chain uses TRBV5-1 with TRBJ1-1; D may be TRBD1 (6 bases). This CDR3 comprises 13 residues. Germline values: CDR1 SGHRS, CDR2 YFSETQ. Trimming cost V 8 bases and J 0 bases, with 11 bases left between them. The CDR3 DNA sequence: TGCGCCAGTACACAGGGTATGAACACTGAAGCTTTCTTT. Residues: CASTQGMNTEAFF.

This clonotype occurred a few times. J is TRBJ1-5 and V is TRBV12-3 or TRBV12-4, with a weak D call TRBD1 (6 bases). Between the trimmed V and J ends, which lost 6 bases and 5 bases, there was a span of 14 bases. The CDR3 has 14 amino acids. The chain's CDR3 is CASRSGQNYQPQHF. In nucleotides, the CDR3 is TGTGCCAGCAGATCCGGACAGAATTATCAGCCCCAGCATTTT.

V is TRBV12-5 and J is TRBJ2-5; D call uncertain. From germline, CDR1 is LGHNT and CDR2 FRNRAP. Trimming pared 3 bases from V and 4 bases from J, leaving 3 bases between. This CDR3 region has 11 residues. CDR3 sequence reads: CASGLIETQYF. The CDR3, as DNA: TGTGCTAGTGGTTTAATAGAGACCCAGTACTTC. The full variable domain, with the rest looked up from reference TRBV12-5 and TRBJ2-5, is DARVTQTPRHKVTEMGQEVTMRCQPILGHNTVFWYRQTMMQGLELLAYFRNRAPLDDSGMPKDRFSAEMPDATLATLKIQPSEPRDSAVYFCASGLIETQYFGPGTRLLVL.

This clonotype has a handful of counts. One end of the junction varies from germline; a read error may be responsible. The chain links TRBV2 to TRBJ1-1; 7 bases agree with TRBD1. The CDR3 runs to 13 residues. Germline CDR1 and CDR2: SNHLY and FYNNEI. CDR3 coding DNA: TGTGCCAGCAGGAGAGGGGGACAGTTTGAAACTTTCTTT. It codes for CASRRGGQFETFF.

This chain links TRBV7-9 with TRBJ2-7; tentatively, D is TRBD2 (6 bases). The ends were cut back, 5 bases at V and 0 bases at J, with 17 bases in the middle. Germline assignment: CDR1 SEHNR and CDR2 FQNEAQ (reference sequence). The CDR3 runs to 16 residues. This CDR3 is CASSHPPDGSSYEQYV. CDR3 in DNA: TGTGCCAGCAGCCACCCGCCGGACGGGAGCTCCTACGAGCAGTACGTC.

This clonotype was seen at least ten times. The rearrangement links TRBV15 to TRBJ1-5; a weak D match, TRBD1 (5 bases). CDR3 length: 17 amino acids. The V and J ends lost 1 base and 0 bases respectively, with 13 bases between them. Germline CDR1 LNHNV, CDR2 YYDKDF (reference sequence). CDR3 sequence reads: CATSRVPTGPSNQPQHF. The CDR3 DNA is TGTGCCACCAGCAGAGTCCCGACGGGACCTAGCAATCAGCCCCAGCATTTT. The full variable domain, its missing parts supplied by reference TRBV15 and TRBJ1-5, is DAMVIQNPRYQVTQFGKPVTLSCSQTLNHNVMYWYQQKSSQAPKLLFHYYDKDFNNEADTPDNFQSRRPNTSFCFLDIRSPGLGDTAMYLCATSRVPTGPSNQPQHFGDGTRLSIL.

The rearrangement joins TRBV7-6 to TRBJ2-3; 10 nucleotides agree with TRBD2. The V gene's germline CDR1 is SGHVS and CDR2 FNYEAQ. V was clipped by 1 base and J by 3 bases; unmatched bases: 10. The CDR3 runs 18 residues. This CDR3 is CASSLGPTTSGVTDTQYF. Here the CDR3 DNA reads TGTGCCAGCAGCTTAGGGCCAACTACTAGCGGGGTAACAGATACGCAGTATTTT.

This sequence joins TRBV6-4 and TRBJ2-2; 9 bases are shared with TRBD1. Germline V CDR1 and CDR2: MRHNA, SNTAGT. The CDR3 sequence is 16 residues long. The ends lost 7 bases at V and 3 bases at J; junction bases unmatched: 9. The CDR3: CASNRPGQGHTGELFF. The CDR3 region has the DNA TGTGCCAGCAACAGACCGGGACAGGGCCACACCGGGGAGCTGTTTTTT.

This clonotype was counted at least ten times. DNA of the CDR3: TGTGCCAGCATTAGAGGGAGCTCCTATAATTCACCCCTCCACTTT. Translation: CASIRGSSYNSPLHF. The chain is built from TRBV7-8 and TRBJ1-6; D is ambiguous. The CDR3 extends over 15 amino acids. Germline-derived CDR1 and CDR2 are SGHVS and FQNEAQ. Trimming pared 7 bases from V and 0 bases from J, leaving 10 bases between.

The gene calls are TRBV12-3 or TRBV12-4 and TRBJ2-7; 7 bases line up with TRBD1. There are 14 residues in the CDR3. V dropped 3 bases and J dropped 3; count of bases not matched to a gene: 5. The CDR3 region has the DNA TGTGCCAGCAGTTTGACAGGGTTACACTACGAGCAGTACGTC. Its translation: CASSLTGLHYEQYV.

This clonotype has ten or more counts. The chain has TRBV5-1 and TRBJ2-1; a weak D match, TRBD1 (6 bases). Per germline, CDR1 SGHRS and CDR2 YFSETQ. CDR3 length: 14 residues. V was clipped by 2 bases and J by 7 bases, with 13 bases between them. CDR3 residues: CASSFRRGLNEQFF. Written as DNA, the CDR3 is TGCGCCAGCAGCTTTCGCAGGGGCCTAAATGAGCAGTTCTTC.

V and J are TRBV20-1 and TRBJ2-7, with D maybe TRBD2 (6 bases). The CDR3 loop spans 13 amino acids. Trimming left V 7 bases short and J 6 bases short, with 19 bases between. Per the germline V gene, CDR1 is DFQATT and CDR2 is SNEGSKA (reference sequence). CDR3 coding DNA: TGCAGTGTCCCAGCGGGCGAAGCGAGCGAGCAGTACTTC. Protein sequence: CSVPAGEASEQYF.

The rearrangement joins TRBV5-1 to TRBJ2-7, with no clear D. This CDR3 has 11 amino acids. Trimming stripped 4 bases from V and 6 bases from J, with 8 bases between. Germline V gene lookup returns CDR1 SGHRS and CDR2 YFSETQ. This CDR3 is CASSQGIEQYF. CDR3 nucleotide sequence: TGCGCCAGCAGCCAAGGTATCGAGCAGTACTTC.